This T cell receptor (beta chain) was found in a study of preoperative IRX-2 immunotherapy in early breast cancer. Here immunoSEQ multiplex PCR was the method, and the copy in TCRdb shows in-frame clones only, minus some. The table has fewer than 35,000 clones, around 92% seen once. This clone occurred once. The ends lost 6 bases at V and 4 bases at J; junction bases unmatched: 3. Germline assignment: CDR1 SGHNT and CDR2 YENEEA. The CDR3 loop spans 14 amino acids. This sample's treatment: preoperative locoregional IRX-2 cytokine immunotherapy. Sequenced here: tumor tissue, sampled after IRX-2 immunotherapy. V gene TRBV11-3 combines with J gene TRBJ1-4; 9 bases match TRBD1. The clonotype comes from a human donor with breast cancer. The CDR3 DNA is TGTGCCAGCAGACCGACAGGGGGTAATGAAAAACTGTTTTTT. This sequence encodes CASRPTGGNEKLFF. The full variable domain, in which reference TRBV11-3 and TRBJ1-4 provide the parts outside the CDR3, is EAGVVQSPRYKIIEKKQPVAFWCNPISGHNTLYWYLQNLGQGPELLIRYENEEAVDDSQLPKDRFSAERLKGVDSTLKIQPAELGDSAVYLCASRPTGGNEKLFFGSGTQLSVL.